Listed below are T cell receptor beta chains from one sample, sequenced in a study of cytomegalovirus exposure and HLA in healthy donors. Some clones are missing from TCRdb's copy, which holds only in-frame ones; the method was immunoSEQ multiplex PCR. The sample comprises roughly 280,000 clones, 65% to 90% of which are singletons, and roughly 1% rests with the top ten. Specimen: PBMCs. These receptors originate from a woman in her late teens or twenties in good health and CMV-seronegative. Both conserved end residues are part of each CDR3. Clone size is stated in some rows and not others, as once, few, many or a class when expanded.

clone size,V gene,J gene,CDR3 protein
NA,TRBV5-1,TRBJ2-7,CASSLEGAYEQYF
NA,TRBV30,TRBJ2-7,CAWAGYEQYF
NA,TRBV19,TRBJ1-4,CASSIDRGHEKLFF
few,TRBV7-9,TRBJ1-1,CASSRPGGRAFF
NA,TRBV7-9,TRBJ2-3,CASSLVAGGTDTQYF
NA,TRBV28,TRBJ1-2,CASIIADRGRGGYTF
NA,TRBV2,TRBJ2-7,CASSLPQVRYEQYF
NA,TRBV2,TRBJ2-7,CASSREEGSYEQYF
NA,TRBV19,TRBJ2-3,CASSPDHRYTGRGSDTQYF
NA,TRBV6-6,TRBJ2-3,CASRRAGGMDTQYF
NA,TRBV30,TRBJ2-1,CAWSALAGGPHNEQFF
once,TRBV5-1,TRBJ1-5,CASSYGDRDDQPQHF
once,TRBV6-8,TRBJ1-1,CAFPRGSTEAFF
NA,TRBV30,TRBJ1-5,CAWSPDSNQPQHF
NA,TRBV7-8,TRBJ1-3,CASSLGTVNSGNTIYF
NA,TRBV5-1,TRBJ1-2,CASSLQTGDGYTF
NA,TRBV5-4,TRBJ2-2,CASSGLTTNTGELFF
NA,TRBV30,TRBJ2-6,CAWRRGRLSGANVLTF
NA,TRBV5-1,TRBJ2-5,CASSLARETQYF
NA,TRBV5-1,TRBJ2-7,CASSLKGGWADLSYEQYF
NA,TRBV30,TRBJ1-2,CAWGPLPGQIYGYTF
NA,TRBV30,TRBJ2-5,CAWSIGGVQETQYF
NA,TRBV7-2,TRBJ2-3,CASSLARGAGTDTQYF
once,TRBV18,TRBJ1-2,CASSPPAQESGYTF
NA,TRBV11-3,TRBJ2-5,CASSISRGGRETQYF
NA,TRBV25-1,TRBJ2-3,CASKRQGADTQYF
NA,TRBV5-1,TRBJ2-1,CASSLAGGWGEQFF
few,TRBV7-3,TRBJ1-1,CASSSREGGEAFF
NA,TRBV4-1,TRBJ2-2,CASSQLAGGHTGELFF
NA,TRBV13,TRBJ2-7,CASSGGISGSSNEQYF
NA,TRBV6-1,TRBJ2-3,CASRGTGVDTQYF
NA,TRBV7-2,TRBJ1-1,CASSRGTGRTEAFF
NA,TRBV19,TRBJ2-7,CASRTEGQGDRYEQYF
NA,TRBV5-6,TRBJ2-3,CASSLQGFSTDTQYF
once,TRBV30,TRBJ1-5,CAWSTGTNQPQHF
NA,TRBV5-4,TRBJ1-2,CASSLGVRGSNGYTF
NA,TRBV5-8,TRBJ1-2,CASSPNPRAGVGYTF
NA,TRBV6-5,TRBJ2-1,CASSFRDTKRNEQFF
NA,TRBV29-1,TRBJ1-2,CSVGQEDYGYTF
NA,TRBV7-9,TRBJ2-7,CASSLISTGGEPYEQYF
NA,TRBV5-4,TRBJ2-5,CASSWGGTSGVGETQYF
NA,TRBV9,TRBJ2-1,CASSGGLGYNEQFF
NA,TRBV5-4,TRBJ2-7,CASSSRQGRSYEQYF
once,TRBV19,TRBJ2-6,CASNNRHSGANVLTF
NA,TRBV6-1,TRBJ2-7,CASSETGTGGSYEQYF
NA,TRBV7-9,TRBJ1-3,CASSLNFGGASGNTIYF
NA,TRBV29-1,TRBJ1-2,CSVSTTTGESYGYTF
NA,TRBV7-8,TRBJ1-2,CASSQTGLSYGYTF
NA,TRBV7-2,TRBJ2-3,CASSSDGNTDTQYF
few,TRBV4-1,TRBJ2-5,CASSQDESSGRRETQYF
few,TRBV7-2,TRBJ1-5,CASSPTGGNQPQHF
NA,TRBV9,TRBJ2-2,CASSITPREQRNTGELFF
few,TRBV19,TRBJ2-1,CASSMGLAGGGVQFF
NA,TRBV11-3,TRBJ2-3,CASSPYVRDISLDTQYF
NA,TRBV6-1,TRBJ2-7,CASKGGTGGLEQYF
NA,TRBV4-3,TRBJ2-2,CASSQDRQGDTGELFF
NA,TRBV7-2,TRBJ2-5,CASSLAAGWGETQYF
NA,TRBV5-1,TRBJ2-7,CASSFGTSGSYEQYF
NA,TRBV6-6,TRBJ1-2,CASSLTGNGYTF
NA,TRBV5-1,TRBJ2-3,CASSLDGIYYTDTQYF